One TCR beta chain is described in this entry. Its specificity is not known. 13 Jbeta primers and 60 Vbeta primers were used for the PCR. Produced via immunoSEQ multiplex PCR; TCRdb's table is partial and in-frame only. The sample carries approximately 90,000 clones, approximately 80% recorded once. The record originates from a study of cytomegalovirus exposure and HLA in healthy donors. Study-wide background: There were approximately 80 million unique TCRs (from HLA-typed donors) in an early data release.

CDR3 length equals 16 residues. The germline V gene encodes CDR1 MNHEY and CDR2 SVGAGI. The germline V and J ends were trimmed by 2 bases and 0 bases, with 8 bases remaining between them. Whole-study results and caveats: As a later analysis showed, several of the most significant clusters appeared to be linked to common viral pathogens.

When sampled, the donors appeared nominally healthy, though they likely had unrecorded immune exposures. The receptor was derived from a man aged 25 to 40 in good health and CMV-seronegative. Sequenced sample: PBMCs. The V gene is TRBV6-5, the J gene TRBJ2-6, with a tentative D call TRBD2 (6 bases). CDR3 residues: CASSYGGASGANVLTF. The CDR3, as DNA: TGTGCCAGCAGTTACGGAGGGGCCTCTGGGGCCAACGTCCTGACTTTC.